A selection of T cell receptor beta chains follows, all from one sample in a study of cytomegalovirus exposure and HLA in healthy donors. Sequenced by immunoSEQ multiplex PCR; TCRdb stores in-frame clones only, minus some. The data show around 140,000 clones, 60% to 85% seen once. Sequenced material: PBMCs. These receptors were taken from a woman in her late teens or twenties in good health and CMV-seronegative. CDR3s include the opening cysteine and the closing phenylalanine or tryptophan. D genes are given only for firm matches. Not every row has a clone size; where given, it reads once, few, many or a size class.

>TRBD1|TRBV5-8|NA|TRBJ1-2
CASSTRTGPTSGYTF
TGTGCCAGCAGCACTCGGACAGGGCCTACGAGTGGCTACACCTTC
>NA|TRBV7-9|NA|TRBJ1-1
CASRQGFNTEAFF
TGTGCCAGCAGGCAGGGTTTTAACACTGAAGCTTTCTTT
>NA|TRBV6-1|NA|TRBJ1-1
CASSDPGHRNTEAFF
TGTGCCAGCAGTGACCCGGGACACCGGAACACTGAAGCTTTCTTT
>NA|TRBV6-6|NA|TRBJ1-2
CASSYGAPNYGYTF
TGTGCCAGCAGTTACGGAGCACCTAACTATGGCTACACCTTC
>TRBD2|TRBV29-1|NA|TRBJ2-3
CSARTSGILDTQYF
TGCAGCGCCCGGACTAGCGGGATCTTAGATACGCAGTATTTT
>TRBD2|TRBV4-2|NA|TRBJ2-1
CASSQESVIAGDNEQFF
TGTGCCAGCAGCCAAGAAAGTGTGATAGCGGGAGACAATGAGCAGTTCTTC
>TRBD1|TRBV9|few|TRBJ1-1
CASSAEQGRAFF
TGTGCCAGCAGCGCGGAACAGGGGAGAGCTTTCTTT
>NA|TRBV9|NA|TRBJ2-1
CASSVRGLPGNEQFF
TGTGCCAGCAGCGTGAGGGGACTTCCGGGCAATGAGCAGTTCTTC
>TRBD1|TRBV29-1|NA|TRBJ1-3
CSVEGTGIGNTIYF
TGCAGCGTTGAAGGGACAGGGATTGGAAACACCATATATTTT
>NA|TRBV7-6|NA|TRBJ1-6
CASSLEDSNDSPLHF
TGTGCCAGCAGCTTAGAAGACAGTAATGATTCACCCCTCCACTTT
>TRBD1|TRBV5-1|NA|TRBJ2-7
CASSSTGERDEQYF
TGCGCCAGCAGCTCAACAGGGGAACGGGACGAGCAGTACTTC
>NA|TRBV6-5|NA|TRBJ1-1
CASSRDIMNTEAFF
TGTGCCAGCAGTCGCGACATAATGAACACTGAAGCTTTCTTT
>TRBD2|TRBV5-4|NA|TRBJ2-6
CASSPIAGGPLPGANVLTF
TGTGCCAGCAGCCCTATAGCGGGAGGGCCTCTACCCGGGGCCAACGTCCTGACTTTC
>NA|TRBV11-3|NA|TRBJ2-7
CASSLETDGYEQYF
TGTGCCAGCAGCTTAGAGACTGACGGCTACGAGCAGTACTTC
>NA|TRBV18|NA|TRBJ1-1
CASSAQENTEAFF
TGTGCCAGCTCAGCCCAGGAGAACACTGAAGCTTTCTTT
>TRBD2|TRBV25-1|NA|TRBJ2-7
CASSPPGGTSGAYEQYF
TGTGCCAGCAGTCCCCCGGGAGGGACTAGCGGAGCCTACGAGCAGTACTTC
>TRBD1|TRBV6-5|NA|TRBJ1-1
CASSQGQGQEAFF
TGTGCCAGCAGTCAAGGACAGGGTCAAGAAGCTTTCTTT
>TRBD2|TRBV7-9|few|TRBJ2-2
CSSSPGGLAGNTGELFF
TGTTCCAGCAGCCCTGGGGGACTAGCGGGAAACACCGGGGAGCTGTTTTTT
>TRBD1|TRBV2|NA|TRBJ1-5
CASRGDRGQGAQHF
TGTGCCAGCAGAGGTGACAGGGGCCAGGGGGCCCAGCATTTT
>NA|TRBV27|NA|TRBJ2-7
CASRPTHANSYEQYF
TGTGCCAGCAGGCCCACACACGCCAACTCCTACGAGCAGTACTTC
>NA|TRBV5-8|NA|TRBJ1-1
CASSLARVSEAFF
TGTGCCAGCAGCTTGGCCAGGGTGAGTGAAGCTTTCTTT
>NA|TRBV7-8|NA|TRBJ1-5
CASSLAEGSLSNQPQHF
TGTGCCAGCAGCTTAGCGGAGGGCTCCCTGAGCAATCAGCCCCAGCATTTT
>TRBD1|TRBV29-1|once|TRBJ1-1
CMGQGGTEAFF
TGCATGGGGCAGGGGGGAACTGAAGCTTTCTTT
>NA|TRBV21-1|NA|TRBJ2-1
CASSKPPRSGRASEQFF
TGTGCCAGCAGCAAACCCCCCCGGAGCGGGAGGGCCAGTGAGCAGTTCTTC
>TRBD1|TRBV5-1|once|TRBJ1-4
CASSLAGDRNEKLFF
TGCGCCAGCAGCCTTGCGGGGGACAGGAATGAAAAACTGTTTTTT
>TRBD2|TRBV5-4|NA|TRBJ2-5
CASSLTSGVGETQYF
TGTGCCAGCAGCTTGACTAGCGGGGTAGGAGAGACCCAGTACTTC
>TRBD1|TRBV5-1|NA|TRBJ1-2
CASARDSSSGYTF
TGCGCCAGCGCTCGGGACAGTTCCAGTGGCTACACCTTC
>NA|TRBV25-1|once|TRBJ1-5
CASGVVYSNQPQHF
TGTGCCAGCGGTGTCGTTTATAGCAATCAGCCCCAGCATTTT
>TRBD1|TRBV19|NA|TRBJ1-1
CASTFLTGGNTEAFF
TGTGCCAGTACCTTCCTCACAGGGGGGAACACTGAAGCTTTCTTT
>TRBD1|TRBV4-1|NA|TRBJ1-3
CASSDPRQGSGNTIYF
TGCGCCAGCAGCGATCCTCGACAGGGTTCGGGAAACACCATATATTTT
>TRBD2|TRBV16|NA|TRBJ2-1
CASSQSIAGGNEQFF
TGTGCCAGCAGCCAATCGATAGCGGGAGGTAATGAGCAGTTCTTC
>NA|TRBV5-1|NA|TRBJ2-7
CASSPLLQTYEQYF
TGCGCCAGCAGCCCACTGCTACAGACCTACGAGCAGTACTTC
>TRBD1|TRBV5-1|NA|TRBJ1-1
CASSLLQGDTEAFF
TGCGCCAGCAGCCTATTACAGGGGGATACTGAAGCTTTCTTT
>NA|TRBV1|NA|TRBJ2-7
CTSSPPGAGYEQYF
TGCACCAGCAGCCCTCCGGGAGCGGGCTACGAGCAGTACTTC
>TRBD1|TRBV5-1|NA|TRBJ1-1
CASSWGQSLNTEAFF
TGCGCCAGCAGCTGGGGACAGTCCTTGAACACTGAAGCTTTCTTT
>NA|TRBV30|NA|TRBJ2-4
CAWSGLERDIQYF
TGTGCCTGGAGTGGTCTAGAGCGGGACATTCAGTACTTC
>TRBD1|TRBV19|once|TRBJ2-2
CASSLGTANTGELFF
TGTGCCAGTAGTTTAGGGACAGCGAACACCGGGGAGCTGTTTTTT
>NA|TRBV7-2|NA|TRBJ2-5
CASSSGRFQETQYF
TGTGCCAGCAGCTCTGGGAGATTCCAAGAGACCCAGTACTTC
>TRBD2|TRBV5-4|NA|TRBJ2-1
CASSSGGGGSGNEQFF
TGTGCCAGCAGTTCCGGGGGGGGCGGGAGTGGAAATGAGCAGTTCTTC
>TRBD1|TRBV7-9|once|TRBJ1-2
CASSSSWPGGYYGYTF
TGTGCCAGCAGCTCCAGCTGGCCAGGGGGCTACTATGGCTACACCTTC
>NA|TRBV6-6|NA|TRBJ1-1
CISSPGRTEAFF
TGTATCTCATCCCCAGGGCGGACTGAAGCTTTCTTT
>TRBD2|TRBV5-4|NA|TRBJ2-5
CASSLSAGGGETQYF
TGTGCCAGCAGCTTGTCTGCGGGAGGAGGAGAGACCCAGTACTTC
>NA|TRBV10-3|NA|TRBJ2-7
CAITLSPGSSQYF
TGTGCCATCACCCTGAGTCCGGGGTCTAGTCAGTACTTC
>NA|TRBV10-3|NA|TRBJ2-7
CAISHDKDYYEQYF
TGTGCCATCAGCCACGACAAGGACTACTACGAGCAGTACTTC
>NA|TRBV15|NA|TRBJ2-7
CATSRDVTAQYF
TGTGCCACCAGCAGAGATGTGACAGCGCAGTACTTC
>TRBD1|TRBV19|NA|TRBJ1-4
CASRATGSEKLFF
TGTGCCAGTAGGGCGACAGGGAGTGAAAAACTGTTTTTT
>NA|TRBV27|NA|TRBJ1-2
CASSYTGVTFYGYTF
TGTGCCAGCAGCTATACAGGTGTAACTTTCTATGGCTACACCTTC
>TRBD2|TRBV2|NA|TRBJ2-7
CASTPRTSGTYEQYF
TGTGCCAGCACCCCGAGAACTAGCGGGACGTACGAGCAGTACTTC
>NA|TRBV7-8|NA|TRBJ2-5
CASSFRVQETQYF
TGTGCCAGCAGCTTCAGGGTGCAAGAGACCCAGTACTTC
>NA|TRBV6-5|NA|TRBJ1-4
CASSTQGGEKLFF
TGTGCCAGCAGCACACAGGGAGGGGAAAAACTGTTTTTT